Below are 11 T cell receptor beta chains sequenced from a single sample in a study of naive and memory T cell subsets. No antigen has been identified for these receptors. Both TRBC1 and TRBC2 were covered by a beta constant-region primer of two equimolar oligonucleotides. Four rounds of PCR amplified the ligated cDNA using nested alpha and beta constant-region primers plus SP2. MiXCR, applied by TCRdb to the UMI-ligation and nested PCR reads, yields one record per CDR3 protein. The sample consists of about 150,000 distinct CDR3 sequences, 20% to 25% of them appearing once. Broader study findings: Especially in CD8 cells, naive repertoires contained a few larger clonotypes, possibly CD45RA-re-expressing memory cells.

Input material: naive CD4+ T cells from blood. All receptors derive from a human donor in good health.

The chain carries TRBV20-1 and TRBJ1-5; D unresolved. V gave up 0 bases and J gave up 1 base, with 10 bases separating them. CDR3 length: 15 amino acids. The germline CDR1 and CDR2 sequences are DFQATT and SNEGSKA (reference sequence). The CDR3 DNA reads TGCAGTGCTAGAGAAGCCCGTGGGAGCAATCAGCCCCAGCATTTT. It specifies CSAREARGSNQPQHF.

The genes are TRBV20-1 and TRBJ1-5; D ambiguous. V lost 5 bases and J 2 bases, leaving 13 bases between the germline ends. This CDR3 has 14 amino acids. The V gene's germline CDR1 is DFQATT and CDR2 SNEGSKA (reference sequence). The CDR3 loop is CSAFDGYGNQPQHF. In DNA form, the CDR3 reads TGCAGTGCTTTTGACGGGTATGGCAATCAGCCCCAGCATTTT.

The gene calls are TRBV3-1 and TRBJ2-1, with TRBD2 identical over 7 bases. Germline CDR1 LGHDT, CDR2 YNNKEL (reference sequence). J gave up 12 bases and V 0 bases, and 5 bases lay outside the gene matches. CDR3 length: 13 amino acids. The CDR3 is CASSQDLGGLQFF. The CDR3 region has the DNA TGTGCCAGCAGCCAAGATCTGGGGGGGTTGCAGTTCTTC.

The rearrangement joins TRBV7-9 to TRBJ1-1; TRBD1 aligns across 8 bases. The CDR3 is 21 amino acids. The V gene's germline CDR1 is SEHNR and CDR2 FQNEAQ (reference sequence). With V trimmed by 3 bases and J by 0 bases, 21 bases remained unmatched. CDR3 residues: CASSFPHQEEPGQVMNTEAFF. CDR3 bases: TGTGCCAGCAGCTTCCCCCACCAAGAGGAACCGGGACAGGTAATGAACACTGAAGCTTTCTTT.

J is TRBJ1-1 and V is TRBV20-1; D remains unclear. This CDR3 region has 13 residues. In germline, CDR1 is DFQATT, CDR2 SNEGSKA (reference sequence). V was pared by 3 bases and J by 0 bases, with 8 bases between. The CDR3 DNA follows: TGCAGTGCTAGCACCAGTCTGAACACTGAAGCTTTCTTT. It encodes CSASTSLNTEAFF.

V is TRBV29-1 and J is TRBJ1-1; D remains unclear. V was trimmed by 4 bases and J by 1 base, leaving 13 bases between them. This CDR3 is built from 14 residues. Germline CDR1 is SQVTM and CDR2 is ANQGSEA. In DNA, the CDR3 is TGCAGCGTTGCCTATCATTATTCGAACACTGAAGCTTTCTTT. Protein product: CSVAYHYSNTEAFF.

V usage is TRBV5-1 and J usage is TRBJ2-7; TRBD2 agrees at 8 bases. The CDR3 runs 16 residues. The germline V gene encodes CDR1 SGHRS and CDR2 YFSETQ. J lost 2 bases, V lost 0 bases, and 7 bases had no gene match. The CDR3 sequence: CASSLDQREPTYEQYF. The CDR3 region has the DNA TGCGCCAGCAGCTTGGACCAGCGGGAGCCCACCTACGAGCAGTACTTC.

This clonotype was counted between two and nine times. V and J are TRBV5-1 and TRBJ1-2, with D possibly being TRBD1 (5 bases). This CDR3 has 14 residues. V was pared by 5 bases and J by 6 bases, with 17 bases between. In germline, CDR1 is SGHRS, CDR2 YFSETQ. The CDR3 sequence: CASRPLPGTNGYTF. The CDR3 bases are TGCGCCAGCAGACCGTTACCCGGGACCAATGGCTACACCTTC.

The genes are TRBV29-1 and TRBJ1-2; no clear D gene. Germline V gene data show CDR1 as SQVTM and CDR2 as ANQGSEA. V was pared by 0 bases and J by 7 bases, with 6 bases between. The CDR3 has 11 residues. The CDR3 DNA reads TGCAGCGTTGAAGATCGAGGTGGCTACACCTTC. It codes for CSVEDRGGYTF.

The chain employs TRBV19 and TRBJ2-6, with TRBD2 identical over 8 bases. Germline CDR1 is LNHDA and CDR2 is SQIVND (reference sequence). CDR3 size: 17 residues. After removal of 5 bases from V and 0 bases from J, the junction contained 6 bases not matched to a gene. The CDR3 spells CASSLDGGDSGANVLTF. The CDR3 nucleotides are TGTGCCAGTAGTTTGGACGGGGGGGACTCTGGGGCCAACGTCCTGACTTTC.

The table lists this clonotype with a count of one. The chain carries TRBV12-3 or TRBV12-4 and TRBJ2-7; maybe TRBD1 (6 bases). Between the trimmed V and J ends, which lost 6 bases and 4 bases, there was a span of 28 bases. The CDR3 is 18 residues long. The CDR3 coding sequence is TGTGCCAGCAGCAAAAGACCGAGGACAGCACAAAAGCGGTACGAGCAGTACTTC. It codes for CASSKRPRTAQKRYEQYF.